A single sample is the source of the 14 T cell receptor beta chains below, sequenced in a study of T-cell reconstitution after alpha-beta-depleted transplantation in children (TCRdb year 2016). The treatment or condition label of this sample denotes: allogeneic hematopoietic cell transplantation with graft depleted of TCRalphabeta T cells and CD19 B cells. Library generation was performed with PCR. Instrument used: Illumina HiSeq 2500. TCR libraries were prepared with molecular barcoding, using unique molecular identifiers to normalize TCRbeta repertoire quantification. The public reads were reanalyzed by TCRdb: fastp trimming at Q25, MiXCR alignment, in-frame beta chains only. Rows with one shared CDR3 protein collapse into an entry with the most common genes and DNA. This sample comprises 450,000 to 700,000 distinct CDR3 sequences, more than 20% of them detected only once. The ten largest clones add up to around a third of the sample.

The material was PBMCs, obtained before TCRalphabeta/CD19-depleted stem cell transplant. The source is a boy less than two years old with Wiskott-Aldrich syndrome, due to receive a stem cell transplant.

The sample holds a few counts of this clonotype. The chain is built from TRBV5-1 and TRBJ2-2; 9 nucleotides align to TRBD2. With 1 base clipped from V and 4 bases from J, the junction kept 5 bases outside the gene matches. Germline assignment: CDR1 SGHRS and CDR2 YFSETQ. The CDR3 covers 16 residues. CDR3 loop: CASSLSSGAGTGELFF. The DNA for the CDR3 is TGCGCCAGCAGCTTGTCTAGCGGGGCAGGCACCGGGGAGCTGTTTTTT.

This clonotype appeared a few times. The chain joins TRBV12-3 or TRBV12-4 to TRBJ2-1; 12 nucleotides line up with TRBD2. There are 16 residues in the CDR3. Unmatched junction bases numbered 8, after V lost 4 bases and J lost 7 bases. The CDR3 DNA follows: TGTGCCAGCAGTTCATCTAAACTAGCGGGAGGTAATGAGCAGTTCTTC. Protein product: CASSSSKLAGGNEQFF.

The count of this clonotype is one. The gene calls are TRBV20-1 and TRBJ1-2; D is ambiguous. Trimming took off 3 bases at V and 0 bases at J, with 17 bases between the two ends. The CDR3 has 16 residues. CDR1 and CDR2 (germline): DFQATT, SNEGSKA (reference sequence). The CDR3 loop is CSASRSTPFTNYGYTF. CDR3 DNA sequence: TGCAGTGCTAGTCGGTCAACACCCTTTACTAACTATGGCTACACCTTC.

V and J are TRBV7-8 and TRBJ2-7, with TRBD2 identical over 12 bases. V shed 6 bases and J 2 bases; nucleotides not matched to a gene: 5. This CDR3 comprises 15 residues. Germline CDR1 reads SGHVS; CDR2 reads FQNEAQ. The CDR3: CASRWGTSGPYEQYF. CDR3 coding DNA: TGTGCCAGCAGGTGGGGGACTAGCGGGCCCTACGAGCAGTACTTC. The full variable domain, with the rest looked up from reference TRBV7-8 and TRBJ2-7, is GAGVSQSPRYKVAKRGQDVALRCDPISGHVSLFWYQQALGQGPEFLTYFQNEAQLDKSGLPSDRFFAERPEGSVSTLKIQRTQQEDSAVYLCASRWGTSGPYEQYFGPGTRLTVT.

This clonotype came up many times. The chain uses TRBV5-1 and TRBJ2-7, with 7 nucleotides matching TRBD2. The V gene end was trimmed by 0 bases and the J gene end by 2 bases; junction bases not matched to a gene: 5. In germline, CDR1 is SGHRS, CDR2 YFSETQ. This CDR3 has 15 amino acids. CDR3 region: CASSLGTSGTYEQYF. The CDR3 nucleotides read TGCGCCAGCAGCTTGGGGACTAGTGGGACCTACGAGCAGTACTTC. The variable domain in full, with the rest retrieved from reference TRBV5-1 and TRBJ2-7, is KAGVTQTPRYLIKTRGQQVTLSCSPISGHRSVSWYQQTPGQGLQFLFEYFSETQRNKGNFPGRFSGRQFSNSRSEMNVSTLELGDSALYLCASSLGTSGTYEQYFGPGTRLTVT.

CDR3: CASTRTRQADEQYF. The CDR3 nucleotides are TGTGCCAGCACCCGGACTAGGCAGGCTGACGAGCAGTACTTC. The chain carries TRBV21-1 and TRBJ2-7; the table's D gene call, TRBD2, was not cross checked with the DNA. TRBV21-1 is a listed pseudogene. CDR3 length: 14 residues.

V gene TRBV20-1 combines with J gene TRBJ2-7, with unresolved D. The CDR3 contains 12 residues. Germline CDR1 is DFQATT and CDR2 is SNEGSKA (reference sequence). V shed 3 bases and J shed 7 bases, with 13 bases lying between them. As DNA, the CDR3 is TGCAGTGCTAGGCCCTATTACAATGAGCAGTACTTC. Residues: CSARPYYNEQYF.

V usage is TRBV30 and J usage is TRBJ2-1, with 15 bases that match TRBD2. CDR3 length: 16 amino acids. Germline V gene lookup returns CDR1 GTSNPN and CDR2 SVGIG (reference sequence). The V gene end was trimmed by 3 bases and the J gene end by 6 bases; junction bases not matched to a gene: 6. The CDR3 DNA reads TGTGCCTGGAGCCCAGGACTAGCGGGAGGGGGCAATGAGCAGTTCTTC. This translates into CAWSPGLAGGGNEQFF.

This rearrangement joins TRBV12-3 or TRBV12-4 to TRBJ2-2, with TRBD1 matching over 7 bases. V dropped 6 bases and J dropped 4; count of bases not matched to a gene: 8. This CDR3 is 15 amino acids long. DNA of the CDR3: TGTGCCAGCAGCTCTAAGGACAGGCGCACCGGGGAGCTGTTTTTT. Translated, it gives CASSSKDRRTGELFF.

This rearrangement joins TRBV5-1 to TRBJ1-1; D gene uncertain. Trimming removed 0 bases at V and 2 bases at J, with 8 bases between. The germline gives CDR1 SGHRS, CDR2 YFSETQ. This CDR3 has 14 residues. DNA for the CDR3: TGCGCCAGCAGCTTGGAACCGCGAAACACTGAAGCTTTCTTT. Translated, it gives CASSLEPRNTEAFF.

This clonotype was recorded a few times. The J gene is TRBJ2-1, the V gene TRBV6-1, with D perhaps assigned TRBD1 or TRBD2 (5 bases each). The CDR3 totals 15 residues. Looked up from germline, CDR1 is MNHNS and CDR2 is SASEGT. V was pared by 4 bases and J by 8 bases, with 18 bases between. CDR3 region: CASSALGPPLYEQFF. Written as DNA, the CDR3 is TGTGCCAGCAGTGCCCTGGGACCCCCGCTCTATGAGCAGTTCTTC.

The chain recombines TRBV28 with TRBJ2-3; TRBD2 might be the D (5 bases). CDR1 is MDHEN and CDR2 is SYDVKM in the germline V gene. This CDR3 comprises 14 residues. Trimming stripped 1 base from V and 5 bases from J, with 10 bases between. The CDR3 sequence: CASSLSRRRDTQYF. CDR3 nucleotides: TGTGCCAGCAGTTTATCGAGGAGGCGAGATACGCAGTATTTT. Full variable domain (rest looked up from reference TRBV28 and TRBJ2-3): DVKVTQSSRYLVKRTGEKVFLECVQDMDHENMFWYRQDPGLGLRLIYFSYDVKMKEKGDIPEGYSVSREKKERFSLILESASTNQTSMYLCASSLSRRRDTQYFGPGTRLTVL.

V usage is TRBV5-1 and J usage is TRBJ1-1, with D possibly being TRBD1 (6 bases). CDR1 and CDR2 (germline): SGHRS, YFSETQ. The ends were cut back, 7 bases at V and 4 bases at J, with 14 bases in the middle. This CDR3 is built from 13 residues. The CDR3 region is CASRPQGSTEAFF. DNA of the CDR3: TGCGCCAGCCGCCCTCAGGGGAGCACTGAAGCTTTCTTT.

This clonotype was counted once. The V call is TRBV4-2, the J call TRBJ2-1; D tentatively fits TRBD1 or TRBD2 (5 bases each). This CDR3 is 16 amino acids long. The germline V gene has CDR1 LGHNA and CDR2 YNFKEQ. With 7 bases removed from V and 7 bases from J, the gap between germline ends came to 23 bases. The CDR3 is CASTPRGVGRGNEQFF. The CDR3, as DNA: TGTGCCAGCACCCCAAGGGGAGTTGGAAGAGGTAATGAGCAGTTCTTC.